The present T cell receptor beta chain was sequenced within a study of T cells in localized non-small cell lung cancer. In this sample, this clone turned up a few times. Some clones are missing from TCRdb's copy, which holds only in-frame ones; the method was immunoSEQ multiplex PCR. The table lists approximately 5,500 clones, roughly 28% of them singletons. The CDR3 is 16 amino acids. Per germline, CDR1 KGHSH and CDR2 LQKENI. Losses at the gene ends were 3 bases for V and 2 bases for J; bases not matched to a gene: 1. This clonotype was sampled from a female donor of 60 years or more with stage I lung adenocarcinoma. The sequencing used lung tumor tissue, collected before any cancer treatment. This chain joins TRBV18 and TRBJ1-4; 12 nucleotides line up with TRBD1. The CDR3 nucleotides are TGTGCCAGCTCACCGGGACAGGGGGCGACTAATGAAAAACTGTTTTTT. It specifies CASSPGQGATNEKLFF.